Listed here are 13 T cell receptor beta chains from one sample, sequenced in a study of regulatory T cells in long-lasting Graves disease. Arm-PCR with iRepertoire HTBI primers amplified the CDR3 regions for these TCR beta libraries. TCRdb analysed the multiplex PCR reads with MiXCR anew, one entry per CDR3 protein. The sample shows more than 350,000 distinct CDR3 sequences, approximately 22% of them seen only once. Regarding time point: persistent/refractory GD, antithyroid drugs over 5 years with positive TRAb. PBMC RNA served as the TCR library source. The sequences come from peripheral blood mononuclear cells (PBMCs), collected when the disease was refractory, from a patient treated with antithyroid drugs. Receptors originate from a female donor with Graves disease.

This chain uses TRBV19 with TRBJ2-6; D remains ambiguous. Trimming stripped 8 bases from V and 0 bases from J, with 8 bases between. The CDR3 length is 14 residues. The germline CDR1 and CDR2 sequences are LNHDA and SQIVND (reference sequence). The CDR3 loop reads CASSGYSGANVLTF. The CDR3 DNA reads TGTGCCAGTTCTGGATACTCTGGGGCCAACGTCCTGACTTTC.

At least ten counts were recorded for this clonotype. This chain links TRBV15 with TRBJ1-4; D is unresolved. The germline V gene has CDR1 LNHNV and CDR2 YYDKDF (reference sequence). The CDR3 is 13 residues long. Trimming left V 3 bases short and J 6 bases short, with 8 bases between. CDR3: CATSRGSYEKLFF. CDR3 bases: TGTGCCACCAGCAGGGGGTCGTATGAAAAACTGTTTTTT. Drawing the rest from reference TRBV15 and TRBJ1-4, the complete variable domain is DAMVIQNPRYQVTQFGKPVTLSCSQTLNHNVMYWYQQKSSQAPKLLFHYYDKDFNNEADTPDNFQSRRPNTSFCFLDIRSPGLGDTAMYLCATSRGSYEKLFFGSGTQLSVL.

This chain's CDR3 is CSATTLRGSNQPQHF. CDR3 nucleotide sequence: TGCAGTGCAACAACATTACGGGGCAGCAATCAGCCCCAGCATTTT. The rearrangement joins TRBV20-1 to TRBJ1-5; tentatively, D is TRBD1 (5 bases). Trimming removed 6 bases from V and 1 base from J, with 16 bases in between. The CDR3 sequence is 15 residues long. Germline V CDR1 and CDR2: DFQATT, SNEGSKA (reference sequence).

This clonotype was recorded many times. The gene calls are TRBV12-3 or TRBV12-4 and TRBJ1-6; TRBD1 aligns across 11 bases. Trimming cost V 6 bases and J 10 bases; bases outside gene matches: 8. This CDR3 contains 15 residues. The CDR3 loop reads CASRTSGTGGSPLHF. The CDR3 DNA reads as TGTGCCAGCAGAACCAGTGGGACAGGGGGGTCACCCCTCCACTTT.

This clonotype was seen only a few times. The V call is TRBV7-2, the J call TRBJ1-6; no clear D. CDR3 size: 13 residues. V gave up 0 bases and J gave up 9 bases, with 6 bases separating them. The germline CDR1 and CDR2 sequences are SGHTA and FQGNSA. The CDR3 region has the DNA TGTGCCAGCAGCTTAGCCATTACTTCACCCCTCCACTTT. It codes for CASSLAITSPLHF.

This clonotype was counted ten times or more. The V gene is TRBV12-3 or TRBV12-4, the J gene TRBJ1-5; no definite D call. V lost 3 bases to trimming and J lost 6 bases, with 6 bases between them. The CDR3 covers 12 residues. In DNA form, the CDR3 reads TGTGCCAGCAGTTTCGTCCGTCAGCCCCAGCATTTT. Encoded protein: CASSFVRQPQHF.

Concerning this clonotype: This could be a read error, since a much larger clone is one nucleotide away. The J gene is TRBJ2-5, the V gene TRBV7-2, with D tentatively TRBD1 (6 bases). The V and J ends lost 5 bases and 0 bases respectively, with 13 bases between them. Germline lookup yields CDR1 SGHTA and CDR2 FQGNSA. The CDR3 is 15 residues long. In DNA, the CDR3 is TGTGCCAGCAGCGCCGCCAGGACAGACCAAGAGACCCAGTACTTC. Translating gives CASSAARTDQETQYF.

This clonotype was observed a few times. The chain joins TRBV13 to TRBJ1-2, with unresolved D. The CDR3 has 15 residues. Looked up from germline, CDR1 is PRHDT and CDR2 is FYEKMQ (reference sequence). V was cut by 5 bases and J by 2 bases, with 15 bases left in between. The CDR3 nucleotides are TGTGCCAGCAGCCTCCGAATAGGGAGAAACTATGGCTACACCTTC. Translation: CASSLRIGRNYGYTF.

This clonotype came up a few times. The chain uses TRBV4-1 and TRBJ1-1; D is undetermined. Germline V CDR1 and CDR2: MGHRA, YSYEKL. V was pared by 3 bases and J by 4 bases, with 9 bases between. The CDR3 covers 13 residues. For the CDR3, the DNA is TGCGCCAGCAGCCACCCCTACAGCACTGAAGCTTTCTTT. Protein product: CASSHPYSTEAFF.

This clonotype was seen ten or more times. The genes are TRBV20-1 and TRBJ2-5; D may be TRBD1 (6 bases). Trimming stripped 5 bases from V and 2 bases from J, with 12 bases between. Germline values: CDR1 DFQATT, CDR2 SNEGSKA (reference sequence). The CDR3 has 13 residues. The chain's CDR3 is CSAARQVQETQYF. The CDR3 DNA sequence: TGCAGTGCTGCTCGACAGGTACAAGAGACCCAGTACTTC.

This clonotype was found many times. The gene calls are TRBV20-1 and TRBJ2-7; a possible D gene is TRBD1 (6 bases). Germline values: CDR1 DFQATT, CDR2 SNEGSKA (reference sequence). CDR3 length: 12 residues. V lost 1 base to trimming and J lost 5 bases, with 9 bases between them. CDR3 protein: CSARAGTHEQYF. For the CDR3, the DNA is TGCAGTGCTAGAGCCGGGACACACGAGCAGTACTTC.

The rearrangement links TRBV10-3 to TRBJ2-6; TRBD1 matches at 7 bases. After removal of 6 bases from V and 2 bases from J, the junction contained 4 bases not matched to a gene. Germline CDR1 ENHRY, CDR2 SYGVKD. The CDR3 consists of 15 residues. CDR3 in amino acids: CAIRADRAGANVLTF. The CDR3, as DNA: TGTGCCATCAGAGCAGACAGGGCTGGGGCCAACGTCCTGACTTTC.

This clonotype was seen at least ten times. V gene TRBV2 combines with J gene TRBJ2-5; 8 bases agree with TRBD2. V dropped 6 bases and J dropped 4; count of bases not matched to a gene: 4. Germline values: CDR1 SNHLY, CDR2 FYNNEI. This CDR3 spans 13 amino acids. The DNA for the CDR3 is TGTGCCAGCAGCCGGGGGGGGCGAGAGACCCAGTACTTC. It yields the protein CASSRGGRETQYF.